The entry below describes one T cell receptor (beta chain). What it binds is not known. The data were taken from a study of tumor-infiltrating lymphocytes in primary liver carcinoma. Co-extraction of both nucleic acids (RNA and DNA) used about 17-31 mg of unsorted bulk tissue. Regarding the study as a whole: Researchers report that only about 7-25% of top clones turned up in all five tumor regions.

The investigators made TCR beta cDNA from about 510 ng total RNA, using a constant-region primer. Libraries of TCR beta came from three nested multiplex PCR rounds with slightly modified ARM-PCR. TCRdb recomputed calls from the multiplex PCR reads with MiXCR, one row per CDR3 protein. This sample has about 74,000 distinct CDR3 sequences, with over 60% found just once. This clonotype originated in a man aged 40-49 years with primary liver carcinoma and hepatitis B virus infection. The source material was liver tumor tissue from sampling region 4. The subset: tumor region T4, right-lateral pole.

CDR3 nucleotide sequence: TGTGCCATCAGTGAGAAGGGCGGAAGCTCCTACAATGAGCAGTTCTTC. This sequence encodes CAISEKGGSSYNEQFF. The V and J genes are TRBV10-3 and TRBJ2-1; D is undetermined. V dropped 2 bases and J dropped 0 bases, with 11 bases sitting between them. The germline V gene has CDR1 ENHRY and CDR2 SYGVKD. The CDR3 covers 16 residues.